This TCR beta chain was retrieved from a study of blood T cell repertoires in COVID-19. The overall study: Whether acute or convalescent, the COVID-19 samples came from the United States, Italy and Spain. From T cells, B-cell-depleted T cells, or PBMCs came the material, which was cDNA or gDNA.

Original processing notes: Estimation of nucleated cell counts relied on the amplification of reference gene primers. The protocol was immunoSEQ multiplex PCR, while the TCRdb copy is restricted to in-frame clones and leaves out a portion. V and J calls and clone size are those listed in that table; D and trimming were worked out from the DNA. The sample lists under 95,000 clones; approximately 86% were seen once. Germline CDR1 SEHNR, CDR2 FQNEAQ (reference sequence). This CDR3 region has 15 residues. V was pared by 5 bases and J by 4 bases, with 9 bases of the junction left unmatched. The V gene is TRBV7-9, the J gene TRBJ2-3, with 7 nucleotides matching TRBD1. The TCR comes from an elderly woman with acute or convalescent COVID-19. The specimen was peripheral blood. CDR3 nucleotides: TGTGCCAGCAGCCCCCTGGACAGGAGTGCAGATACGCAGTATTTT. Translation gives CASSPLDRSADTQYF.